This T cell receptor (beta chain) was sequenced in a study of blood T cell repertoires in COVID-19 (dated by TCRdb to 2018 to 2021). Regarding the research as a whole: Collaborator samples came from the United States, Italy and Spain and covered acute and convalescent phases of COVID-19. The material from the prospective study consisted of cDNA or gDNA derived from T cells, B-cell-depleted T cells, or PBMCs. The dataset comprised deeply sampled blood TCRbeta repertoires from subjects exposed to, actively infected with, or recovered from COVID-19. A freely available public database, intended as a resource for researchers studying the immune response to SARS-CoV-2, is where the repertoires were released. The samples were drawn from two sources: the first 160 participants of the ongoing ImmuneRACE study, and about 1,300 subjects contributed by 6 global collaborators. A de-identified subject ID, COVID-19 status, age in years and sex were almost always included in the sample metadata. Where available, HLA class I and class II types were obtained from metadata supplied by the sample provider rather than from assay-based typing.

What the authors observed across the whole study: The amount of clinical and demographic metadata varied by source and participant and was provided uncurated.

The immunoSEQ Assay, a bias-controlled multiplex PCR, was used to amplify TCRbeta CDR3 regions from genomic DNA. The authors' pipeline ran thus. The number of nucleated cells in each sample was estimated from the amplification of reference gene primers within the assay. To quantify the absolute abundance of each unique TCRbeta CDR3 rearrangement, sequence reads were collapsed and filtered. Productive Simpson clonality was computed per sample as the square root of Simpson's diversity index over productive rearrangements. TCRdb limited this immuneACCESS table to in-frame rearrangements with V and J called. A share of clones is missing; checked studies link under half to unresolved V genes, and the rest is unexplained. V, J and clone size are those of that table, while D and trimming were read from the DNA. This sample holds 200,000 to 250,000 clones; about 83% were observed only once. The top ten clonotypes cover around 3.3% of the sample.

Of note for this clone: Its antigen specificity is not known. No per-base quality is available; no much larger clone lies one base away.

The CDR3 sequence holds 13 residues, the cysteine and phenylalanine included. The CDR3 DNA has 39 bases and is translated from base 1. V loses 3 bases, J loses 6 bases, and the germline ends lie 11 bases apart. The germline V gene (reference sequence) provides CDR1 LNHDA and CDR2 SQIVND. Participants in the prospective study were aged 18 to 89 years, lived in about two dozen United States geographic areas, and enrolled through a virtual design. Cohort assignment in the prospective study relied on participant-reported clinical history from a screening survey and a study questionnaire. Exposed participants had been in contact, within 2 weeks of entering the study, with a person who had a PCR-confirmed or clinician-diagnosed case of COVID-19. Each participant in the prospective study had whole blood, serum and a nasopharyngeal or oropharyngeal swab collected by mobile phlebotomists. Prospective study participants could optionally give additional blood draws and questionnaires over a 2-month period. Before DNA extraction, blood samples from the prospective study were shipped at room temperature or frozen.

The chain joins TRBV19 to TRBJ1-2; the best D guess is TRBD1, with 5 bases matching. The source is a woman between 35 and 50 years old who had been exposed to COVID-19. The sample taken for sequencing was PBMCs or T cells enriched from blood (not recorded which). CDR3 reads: CASSIGQGDGYTF. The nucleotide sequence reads TGTGCCAGTAGTATTGGGCAGGGCGATGGCTACACCTTC.